What follows describes a single T cell receptor (beta chain). Adults of Caucasian background living in Nashville, Tennessee made up all donors. These data are taken from a study of shared clonotypes between healthy human individuals. Libraries were prepared by immunoSEQ multiplex PCR; TCRdb keeps only in-frame clonotypes and omits some of them. The table shows hundreds of thousands of clones, with roughly four fifths occurring only once. Germline CDR1 reads MDHEN; CDR2 reads SYDVKM. V lost 6 bases to trimming and J lost 2 bases, with 14 bases between them. CDR3 length: 14 residues. The V gene is TRBV28, the J gene TRBJ2-7; D remains unclear. The receptor's source is a woman aged 40 to 49 in good health. Some clones in this sample may be carry-over from other donors' samples. The sequenced sample was PBMCs. This CDR3 is CASRKPQGPYEQYF. The CDR3 DNA follows: TGTGCCAGCAGGAAACCTCAAGGGCCCTACGAGCAGTACTTC.